The 5 T cell receptor beta chains below were found in one sample sequenced in a study of T cells in Graves' hyperthyroidism and ophthalmopathy (dated by TCRdb to the late 2010s). The library was produced with multiplex PCR. Sequencing instrument: Illumina HiSeq 2000. TCR beta CDR3 regions were amplified from RNA transcripts. The first round of RT-PCR for the TCR CDR3 was performed with the HTBI primer set and the Qiagen OneStep RT-PCR kit. TCRdb reanalyzed the raw reads on its own, using fastp at Q25 for trimming and MiXCR for clone calling, and kept in-frame beta chains. Every distinct CDR3 protein forms one entry, paired with its most common genes and DNA. The sample table contains 600,000 to 850,000 distinct CDR3 sequences; only one count was recorded for roughly 20% of them. Jointly, the top ten make up 15% to 20% of the sample. The sample comprised blood. The receptors here all came from a woman aged 45-65 years with Graves' hyperthyroidism that later progressed to Graves' ophthalmopathy.

This CDR3 reads CASWDSQGSNQPQHF. CDR3 nucleotides: TGTGCCAGCTGGGATTCACAAGGGAGCAATCAGCCCCAGCATTTT. V and J are TRBV19 and TRBJ1-5; D gene unclear. The CDR3 spans 15 residues. Germline values: CDR1 LNHDA, CDR2 SQIVND (reference sequence). Trimming pared 9 bases from V and 1 base from J, leaving 16 bases between.

This clonotype was recorded many times. J is TRBJ1-5 and V is TRBV3-1; D is unresolved. CDR3 length: 15 residues. Deletions cut 1 base from V and 3 bases from J, with 10 bases between. The germline V gene encodes CDR1 LGHDT and CDR2 YNNKEL (reference sequence). The CDR3 protein is CASSQATIPNQPQHF. As DNA, the CDR3 is TGTGCCAGCAGCCAAGCAACAATCCCCAATCAGCCCCAGCATTTT.

This clonotype is a singleton in its sample. The rearrangement joins TRBV6-1 to TRBJ2-5; TRBD2 matches 7 bases. Germline assignment: CDR1 MNHNS and CDR2 SASEGT. After removal of 6 bases from V and 7 bases from J, the junction contained 11 bases not matched to a gene. The CDR3 loop spans 14 amino acids. The CDR3 is CASRTDSSGVTQYF. CDR3 sequence (DNA): TGTGCCAGCAGGACTGACTCAAGCGGGGTGACCCAGTACTTC.

This clonotype was counted many times. V is TRBV7-2 and J is TRBJ1-2; D call uncertain. Trimming removed 6 bases at V and 6 bases at J, with 14 bases between. The CDR3 consists of 13 residues. Germline assignment: CDR1 SGHTA and CDR2 FQGNSA. The DNA of the CDR3 is TGTGCCAGCAGACCACCTAACAGAAATGGCTACACCTTC. It encodes CASRPPNRNGYTF. Supplemented by reference TRBV7-2 and TRBJ1-2, the full variable domain reads GAGVSQSPSNKVTEKGKDVELRCDPISGHTALYWYRQSLGQGLEFLIYFQGNSAPDKSGLPSDRFSAERTGGSVSTLTIQRTQQEDSAVYLCASRPPNRNGYTFGSGTRLTVV.

This clonotype was seen only a few times. V gene TRBV5-1 combines with J gene TRBJ2-2; unclear D gene. The V end lost 0 bases, the J end lost 6 bases, and 12 bases lay between the germline ends. The CDR3 extends over 15 amino acids. Germline V gene lookup returns CDR1 SGHRS and CDR2 YFSETQ. The CDR3, as DNA: TGCGCCAGCAGCTTGGCCCATGTAGGGCCCGGGGAGCTGTTTTTT. Amino acids: CASSLAHVGPGELFF.